The clone carrying this T cell receptor beta chain was found many times. The entry originates in a study of shared clonotypes between healthy human individuals. Deep was the level at which the assay was run. Clones were read by immunoSEQ multiplex PCR, and TCRdb kept only the in-frame ones, dropping some. The table lists about a million clones, roughly 80% of them singletons. This receptor was identified in a man between 18 and 29 years old in good health. Sample: memory CD4+ T cells sorted from blood. Subset given: CD45RA-negative fraction.

The CDR3 DNA sequence: TGTGCCAGCAGTTTAGACAGACCTAATTCACCCCTCCACTTT. It specifies CASSLDRPNSPLHF. The chain employs TRBV27 and TRBJ1-6; D is possibly TRBD1 (5 bases). CDR3 length: 14 residues. The V end was cut by 2 bases, the J end by 6 bases, with 8 bases between. Germline V gene data show CDR1 as MNHEY and CDR2 as SMNVEV (reference sequence).